This TCR beta chain was sequenced during a study of T cells in localized non-small cell lung cancer. Study outcomes and limitations: Uninvolved adjacent lung had more T cell clonality than any other tissue, topping tumor. Elevated blood T cell density was associated with longer overall survival.

Trimming shortened V by 3 bases and J by 10 bases, and 7 bases separated the two germline ends. This CDR3 comprises 11 residues. In germline, CDR1 is KGHSH, CDR2 LQKENI. Regarding this clone: The antigen remains undetermined.

Repertoires were generated with immunoSEQ multiplex PCR, while TCRdb's copy carries only in-frame clones and drops some. Of about 29,000 clones in the sample, around 89% were seen once. The chain employs TRBV18 and TRBJ2-1; D is unclear. The source was peripheral blood, collected before any cancer treatment. This receptor was identified in a woman between 40 and 69 years old with stage I lung adenocarcinoma. Here the CDR3 DNA reads TGTGCCAGCTCACCTACCCTAGAGCAGTTCTTC. Its translation is CASSPTLEQFF.